This T cell receptor beta chain emerged from a study of immune evolution from preneoplasia to lung adenocarcinoma. CDR1 and CDR2 from the germline V gene are LNHDA and SQIVND (reference sequence). The V end was cut by 1 base, the J end by 10 bases, with 10 bases between. The CDR3 length is 13 residues. As to this clone: The antigen is unknown.

Overall study results and limits: Later-stage lesions appeared to have more T cells, more diversity, less clonality.

TCRdb keeps only in-frame clones here, not all; method: immunoSEQ multiplex PCR. The top ten hold about 30% of the sample, which has some 11,000 clones, approximately 80% seen once. Patients had resection in Japan or China between the mid-2010s and the late 2010s. H&E slides confirmed each diagnosis, reviewed by two pathologists independently. This sequence originates from a person between 60 and 69 years old with lung adenocarcinoma. Some clones in this sample may be carry-over from other donors' samples. The genes are TRBV19 and TRBJ2-2, with unresolved D. The sample consisted of FFPE normal lung tissue adjacent to the tumor. DNA for the CDR3: TGTGCCAGTAGTATAGGTCCCCGGCAGGAGCTGTTTTTT. This encodes CASSIGPRQELFF. Full variable domain (rest looked up from reference TRBV19 and TRBJ2-2): DGGITQSPKYLFRKEGQNVTLSCEQNLNHDAMYWYRQDPGQGLRLIYYSQIVNDFQKGDIAEGYSVSREKKESFPLTVTSAQKNPTAFYLCASSIGPRQELFFGEGSRLTVL.